Below, 31 T cell receptor beta chains from the same sample are listed, as sequenced in a study of blood T cell repertoires in COVID-19. The assay was immunoSEQ multiplex PCR, and TCRdb's table has in-frame clones only and misses some. Of about 330,000 clones listed, 87% are singletons. Sample: peripheral blood. These receptor sequences come from a young man with COVID-19, enrolled during active disease.

The chain uses TRBV1 and TRBJ2-4; the D segment call TRBD2 is taken from the table without a DNA check. TRBV1 is an annotated pseudogene. The CDR3 is 16 residues long. The CDR3 reads CTSSRLAGEAKNIQYF. The CDR3 DNA reads TGCACCAGCAGCCGACTAGCGGGAGAAGCCAAAAACATTCAGTACTTC.

The chain uses TRBV7-2 and TRBJ2-1; TRBD2 aligns across 7 bases. The CDR3 consists of 16 residues. Germline-derived CDR1 and CDR2 are SGHTA and FQGNSA. Losses at the gene ends were 3 bases for V and 9 bases for J; bases not matched to a gene: 14. The DNA of the CDR3 is TGTGCCAGCAGCTTTAATGCGGGAGTTTTTGGGAGTGAGCAGTTCTTC. This sequence encodes CASSFNAGVFGSEQFF.

The V call is TRBV10-3, the J call TRBJ2-3, with 10 bases fitting TRBD1. The CDR3 sequence is 15 residues long. The J segment lost 2 bases and the V segment lost 11 bases, leaving 10 bases of the junction unmatched. The germline CDR1 and CDR2 sequences are ENHRY and SYGVKD. CDR3 region: CAVLDRGRDTDTQYF. DNA of the CDR3: TGTGCCGTACTCGACAGGGGGCGCGACACAGATACGCAGTATTTT.

The chain uses TRBV6-6 and TRBJ1-2, with 10 nucleotides matching TRBD1. The ends lost 6 bases at V and 2 bases at J; junction bases unmatched: 3. The CDR3 totals 14 residues. Germline V lookup: CDR1 MNHNY, CDR2 SVGAGI (reference sequence). CDR3 in amino acids: CASRTGQGNYGYTF. The CDR3 region has the DNA TGTGCCAGCAGGACGGGACAGGGGAACTATGGCTACACCTTC.

This clone is a singleton in its sample. The chain has TRBV28 and TRBJ1-2, with a tentative D call TRBD1 (5 bases). CDR3 size: 13 residues. Trimming cost V 6 bases and J 7 bases, with 15 bases left between them. In germline, CDR1 is MDHEN, CDR2 SYDVKM. CDR3 coding DNA: TGTGCCAGCAGCTCTGAGGGGAGGATTGGCTACACCTTC. This codes for CASSSEGRIGYTF.

The genes are TRBV7-6 and TRBJ2-7, with D possibly being TRBD2 (5 bases). Germline V gene data show CDR1 as SGHVS and CDR2 as FNYEAQ. This CDR3 contains 17 residues. Between the trimmed V and J ends, which lost 0 bases and 5 bases, there was a span of 20 bases. This chain's CDR3 is CASSLAVRGKLTDEQYF. CDR3 in DNA: TGTGCCAGCAGCTTAGCGGTCCGAGGGAAGCTCACGGACGAGCAGTACTTC.

The chain joins TRBV11-2 to TRBJ2-7, with TRBD2 as a possible D gene (6 bases). V gave up 1 base and J gave up 3 bases, with 19 bases separating them. The CDR3 runs 17 residues. CDR1 and CDR2 (germline): SGHAT, FQNNGV. CDR3 DNA sequence: TGTGCCAGCAGCTTAGCCCCACACGGAGGGCAAAGCTACGAGCAGTACTTC. Translating it yields CASSLAPHGGQSYEQYF.

Here the CDR3 DNA reads TGTGCCAGCAGTTCCCGACTAGCGGAAAACTACAATGAGCAGTTCTTC. This sequence encodes CASSSRLAENYNEQFF. The chain links TRBV28 to TRBJ2-1; TRBD2 matches at 9 bases. The germline CDR1 and CDR2 sequences are MDHEN and SYDVKM. The J segment lost 3 bases and the V segment lost 4 bases, leaving 7 bases of the junction unmatched. CDR3 length: 16 residues.

The chain uses TRBV6-5 and TRBJ1-4; weak D call: TRBD1 (5 bases). Trimming removed 7 bases from V and 2 bases from J, with 11 bases in between. The germline gives CDR1 MNHEY, CDR2 SVGAGI. The CDR3 extends over 14 amino acids. CDR3 DNA: TGTGCCAGCAAAGAGACAGCCACTAATGAAAAACTGTTTTTT. This sequence encodes CASKETATNEKLFF.

V is TRBV4-1 and J is TRBJ2-1; 14 bases are shared with TRBD2. CDR3 length: 17 amino acids. Germline trimming cut 6 bases from V and 8 bases from J; bases unmatched to any gene: 12. The germline CDR1 and CDR2 sequences are MGHRA and YSYEKL. The CDR3 protein is CASRHTGTSGSWHEQFF. DNA for the CDR3: TGCGCCAGCAGGCATACCGGGACTAGCGGGAGTTGGCATGAGCAGTTCTTC.

CDR3 amino acids: CASSHGLAVGEQFF. The CDR3 nucleotides are TGTGCCAGCAGCCATGGACTAGCGGTAGGGGAGCAGTTCTTC. The V and J genes are TRBV2 and TRBJ2-1, with 10 bases that match TRBD2. The CDR3 contains 14 residues. Unmatched junction bases numbered 9, after V lost 6 bases and J lost 10 bases. Germline CDR1 SNHLY, CDR2 FYNNEI.

V usage is TRBV30 and J usage is TRBJ2-5; perhaps TRBD2 as D (5 bases). Germline CDR1 reads GTSNPN; CDR2 reads SVGIG (reference sequence). V lost 0 bases and J lost 3, with 29 bases in between. CDR3 length: 20 residues. The DNA of the CDR3 is TGTGCCTGGAGTGTAAGATACCGTAGGACGAGGGAAGGGAAAAAAGAGACCCAGTACTTC. Its protein product is CAWSVRYRRTREGKKETQYF.

The CDR3 reads CASSLKADGYNEQFF. For the CDR3, the DNA is TGTGCCAGCAGCTTAAAAGCGGACGGGTACAATGAGCAGTTCTTC. The chain couples TRBV7-3 to TRBJ2-1; D possibly corresponds to TRBD2 (5 bases). The CDR3 contains 15 residues. The germline gives CDR1 SGHTA, CDR2 FQGTGA. Trimming cost V 1 base and J 4 bases, with 11 bases left between them.

This chain uses TRBV7-2 with TRBJ1-2, with 7 bases identical to TRBD1. The CDR3 is made up of 16 amino acids. Germline loops: CDR1 SGHTA, CDR2 FQGNSA. V gave up 1 base and J gave up 2 bases; unmatched junction bases: 7. In nucleotides, the CDR3 is TGTGCCAGCAGCTTAGATGGGGCGACAGGGAACTATGGCTACACCTTC. Translated, it gives CASSLDGATGNYGYTF. The variable domain in full, completed from reference TRBV7-2 and TRBJ1-2, reads GAGVSQSPSNKVTEKGKDVELRCDPISGHTALYWYRQSLGQGLEFLIYFQGNSAPDKSGLPSDRFSAERTGGSVSTLTIQRTQQEDSAVYLCASSLDGATGNYGYTFGSGTRLTVV.

This clone showed up just once. The DNA of the CDR3 is TGTGCCAGCTGCCTGGGGGCAAGGAACACTGAAGCTTTCTTT. It codes for CASCLGARNTEAFF. The genes are TRBV18 and TRBJ1-1, with D perhaps TRBD1 (6 bases). Trimming shortened V by 7 bases and J by 1 base, and 13 bases separated the two germline ends. The V gene's germline CDR1 is KGHSH and CDR2 LQKENI. The length of the CDR3 is 14 residues.

CDR3 amino acids: CASSLDGGYGYTF. CDR3 DNA: TGTGCCAGCAGTTTAGACGGGGGTTATGGCTACACCTTC. The rearrangement links TRBV27 to TRBJ1-2, with a weak D call TRBD1 (5 bases). Trimming pared 2 bases from V and 5 bases from J, leaving 9 bases between. The CDR3 extends over 13 amino acids. CDR1 MNHEY and CDR2 SMNVEV come from the germline V gene (reference sequence).

The V call is TRBV28, the J call TRBJ2-7, with D tentatively TRBD2 (6 bases). V was cut by 3 bases and J by 3 bases, with 15 bases left in between. From germline, CDR1 is MDHEN and CDR2 SYDVKM. This CDR3 spans 15 amino acids. The CDR3 protein is CASSLRRDFSYEQYF. The CDR3 DNA is TGTGCCAGCAGTTTGCGACGGGACTTTAGCTACGAGCAGTACTTC. The full variable domain, completed using reference TRBV28 and TRBJ2-7, is DVKVTQSSRYLVKRTGEKVFLECVQDMDHENMFWYRQDPGLGLRLIYFSYDVKMKEKGDIPEGYSVSREKKERFSLILESASTNQTSMYLCASSLRRDFSYEQYFGPGTRLTVT.

This rearrangement joins TRBV6-1 to TRBJ1-2; 7 bases map to TRBD1. V was pared by 0 bases and J by 4 bases, with 8 bases of the junction left unmatched. CDR3 size: 16 residues. From germline, CDR1 is MNHNS and CDR2 SASEGT. CDR3 DNA sequence: TGTGCCAGCAGTGAAGCGGCCGGGACAGTGGGCTATGGCTACACCTTC. This encodes CASSEAAGTVGYGYTF.

The gene calls are TRBV5-1 and TRBJ1-1; no clear D gene. Germline V gene sequence: CDR1 SGHRS, CDR2 YFSETQ. V was cut by 0 bases and J by 0 bases, with 6 bases left in between. The CDR3 totals 14 residues. The CDR3 is CASSLAPVNTEAFF. The DNA for the CDR3 is TGCGCCAGCAGCTTGGCCCCAGTGAACACTGAAGCTTTCTTT.

V usage is TRBV5-1 and J usage is TRBJ2-7; weak D call: TRBD1 (6 bases). The ends were cut back, 0 bases at V and 6 bases at J, with 19 bases in the middle. CDR1 is SGHRS, CDR2 YFSETQ, per germline. The CDR3 totals 16 residues. CDR3 in DNA: TGCGCCAGCAGCTTGGCAGGGGCCAGTATTTTTGGCGAGCAGTACTTC. It specifies CASSLAGASIFGEQYF.

The chain combines TRBV7-9 with TRBJ2-5, with D unclear. V lost 4 bases to trimming and J lost 5 bases, with 14 bases between them. The germline gives CDR1 SEHNR, CDR2 FQNEAQ (reference sequence). The CDR3 runs 14 residues. Here the CDR3 DNA reads TGTGCCAGCAGCTCGAACAGCTTCGAGGAGACCCAGTACTTC. It yields the protein CASSSNSFEETQYF.

This clone was recorded a few times. The rearrangement joins TRBV19 to TRBJ2-7, with TRBD1 matching over 7 bases. CDR1 LNHDA and CDR2 SQIVND come from the germline V gene (reference sequence). The trim removed 4 bases at V and 3 bases at J, leaving 12 bases unmatched. CDR3 size: 16 residues. For the CDR3, the DNA is TGTGCCAGTAGTACATTATACACAGGGGAAGTCTACGAGCAGTACTTC. Translation gives CASSTLYTGEVYEQYF.

The rearrangement uses TRBV5-1 and TRBJ2-2; 7 bases line up with TRBD2. V lost 5 bases, J lost 0 bases, and 10 bases stayed unmatched. The CDR3 consists of 17 residues. Germline V gene sequence: CDR1 SGHRS, CDR2 YFSETQ. CDR3 in DNA: TGCGCCAGCAGTACTCGCGGGAGCCTTTCGAACACCGGGGAGCTGTTTTTT. The encoded protein is CASSTRGSLSNTGELFF.

V is TRBV10-3 and J is TRBJ1-5, with D possibly being TRBD1 (6 bases). CDR1 and CDR2 from the germline V gene are ENHRY and SYGVKD. Trimming pared 10 bases from V and 2 bases from J, leaving 24 bases between. This CDR3 is 17 amino acids long. CDR3 DNA: TGTGCCAGTGGGCGCGCAGTTAGTGGACAGCGCAATCAGCCCCAGCATTTT. It specifies CASGRAVSGQRNQPQHF.

This clone appeared once. The chain carries TRBV27 and TRBJ1-1; a weak D match, TRBD1 (5 bases). V lost 2 bases to trimming and J lost 4 bases, with 8 bases between them. In germline, CDR1 is MNHEY, CDR2 SMNVEV (reference sequence). The CDR3 length is 13 residues. The CDR3 bases are TGTGCCAGCAGTTTAAAGGGGCCCACTGAAGCTTTCTTT. Its protein product is CASSLKGPTEAFF.

This chain joins TRBV19 and TRBJ1-1; the D is unclear. V was shortened by 5 bases and J by 4 bases, with 11 bases between the two germline ends. The CDR3 contains 13 residues. Looked up from germline, CDR1 is LNHDA and CDR2 is SQIVND (reference sequence). This chain's CDR3 is CASSPGRFTEAFF. In nucleotides, the CDR3 is TGTGCCAGTAGTCCCGGCAGGTTCACTGAAGCTTTCTTT.

The chain combines TRBV12-3 or TRBV12-4 with TRBJ1-2; D is unclear. The ends were cut back, 3 bases at V and 6 bases at J, with 8 bases in the middle. CDR3 length: 12 residues. Written as DNA, the CDR3 is TGTGCCAGCAGTTTCGGAGGGAATGGCTACACCTTC. Protein product: CASSFGGNGYTF.

The table lists this clone with a few counts. The chain carries TRBV2 and TRBJ1-5; tentatively, D is TRBD1 (5 bases). V lost 8 bases to trimming and J lost 7 bases, with 15 bases between them. The CDR3 has 13 amino acids. Germline V lookup: CDR1 SNHLY, CDR2 FYNNEI. DNA of the CDR3: TGTGCCAGCGAGGGACGGCGGGGCCAGCCCCAGCATTTT. Residues: CASEGRRGQPQHF.

The chain couples TRBV6-5 to TRBJ2-7, with 13 bases that match TRBD2. V lost 6 bases to trimming and J lost 6 bases; unmatched junction nucleotides: 2. Germline CDR1 MNHEY, CDR2 SVGAGI. This CDR3 is built from 13 residues. The CDR3: CASRWTSGSEQYF. CDR3 coding DNA: TGTGCCAGCAGATGGACTAGCGGGAGCGAGCAGTACTTC.

This chain connects TRBV28 to TRBJ2-4; maybe TRBD2 (6 bases). This CDR3 spans 13 amino acids. Trimming stripped 11 bases from V and 3 bases from J, with 14 bases between. The germline V gene has CDR1 MDHEN and CDR2 SYDVKM. The CDR3 coding sequence is TGTGCCGTATGGGGGGATGACAAAAACATTCAGTACTTC. The encoded protein is CAVWGDDKNIQYF.

The V and J genes are TRBV11-2 and TRBJ2-6; no firm D call. CDR1 and CDR2 from the germline V gene are SGHAT and FQNNGV. This CDR3 region has 17 residues. V lost 6 bases, J lost 0 bases, and 15 bases lay in between. The CDR3 DNA is TGTGCCAGCAGTCTCCGGTGGGCCGGCTCTGGGGCCAACGTCCTGACTTTC. Encoded protein: CASSLRWAGSGANVLTF. The variable domain in full, completed from reference TRBV11-2 and TRBJ2-6, reads EAGVAQSPRYKIIEKRQSVAFWCNPISGHATLYWYQQILGQGPKLLIQFQNNGVVDDSQLPKDRFSAERLKGVDSTLKIQPAKLEDSAVYLCASSLRWAGSGANVLTFGAGSRLTVL.